Presented here are 20 T cell receptor beta chains from one specimen sequenced in a study of OX40 agonist ivuxolimab in advanced cancers. Method: immunoSEQ multiplex PCR; TCRdb's copy keeps in-frame clones and lacks some. The table shows approximately 91,000 clones, with 65% to 90% occurring only once. The input for sequencing was CD4+ or CD8+ T cells sorted from blood, taken in a trial of the OX40 agonist ivuxolimab. The receptors originated from an adult with an advanced solid tumor such as melanoma, head and neck, liver or kidney cancer.

The chain employs TRBV28 and TRBJ2-2; TRBD1 might be the D (6 bases). This CDR3 is 15 amino acids long. Germline loops: CDR1 MDHEN, CDR2 SYDVKM. The V and J ends lost 3 bases and 3 bases respectively, with 11 bases between them. The CDR3 sequence: CASSFQRTDTGELFF. The CDR3 nucleotides are TGTGCCAGCAGTTTCCAGAGGACAGACACCGGGGAGCTGTTTTTT.

The rearrangement links TRBV6-1 to TRBJ1-4, with 8 bases that match TRBD1. The CDR3 loop spans 13 amino acids. Germline V gives CDR1 MNHNS, CDR2 SASEGT. V shed 6 bases and J 6 bases; nucleotides not matched to a gene: 3. DNA of the CDR3: TGTGCCAGCAGACCGACAGGGGATGAAAAACTGTTTTTT. It is translated as CASRPTGDEKLFF.

This chain links TRBV30 with TRBJ1-2, with 8 nucleotides matching TRBD1. The CDR3 loop spans 13 amino acids. CDR1 and CDR2 (germline): GTSNPN, SVGIG (reference sequence). The trim removed 5 bases at V and 4 bases at J, leaving 6 bases unmatched. The CDR3 sequence is CAWGTGQAYGYTF. Written as DNA, the CDR3 is TGTGCCTGGGGAACGGGACAGGCCTATGGCTACACCTTC.

The chain combines TRBV13 with TRBJ2-1, with D perhaps assigned TRBD1 or TRBD2 (5 bases each). The germline V and J ends were trimmed by 2 bases and 1 base, with 12 bases remaining between them. The CDR3 is 16 residues long. In germline, CDR1 is PRHDT, CDR2 FYEKMQ (reference sequence). CDR3 amino acids: CASSLRGPISYNEQFF. The CDR3 DNA follows: TGTGCCAGCAGCTTACGGGGCCCTATTTCCTACAATGAGCAGTTCTTC. The full variable domain, with the rest looked up from reference TRBV13 and TRBJ2-1, is AAGVIQSPRHLIKEKRETATLKCYPIPRHDTVYWYQQGPGQDPQFLISFYEKMQSDKGSIPDRFSAQQFSDYHSELNMSSLELGDSALYFCASSLRGPISYNEQFFGPGTRLTVL.

The rearrangement uses TRBV5-8 and TRBJ1-3; TRBD1 might be the D (6 bases). Germline V gives CDR1 SGHTS, CDR2 YDEGEE. Between the trimmed V and J ends, which lost 0 bases and 2 bases, there was a span of 12 bases. This CDR3 region has 16 residues. The chain's CDR3 is CASSLGGTGTGNTIYF. The CDR3 nucleotides are TGTGCCAGCAGCTTGGGGGGAACAGGGACTGGAAACACCATATATTTT.

The chain uses TRBV7-9 and TRBJ2-5; a weak D match, TRBD2 (6 bases). Trimming stripped 5 bases from V and 5 bases from J, with 21 bases between. The CDR3 runs 16 residues. Germline lookup yields CDR1 SEHNR and CDR2 FQNEAQ (reference sequence). CDR3 sequence reads: CASSPLQDGGRETQYF. The CDR3, as DNA: TGTGCCAGCAGCCCTCTTCAAGACGGGGGACGGGAGACCCAGTACTTC.

This clone was detected once. The V call is TRBV6-4, the J call TRBJ1-5; the D is unclear. Trimming removed 11 bases from V and 5 bases from J, with 16 bases in between. The CDR3 is 13 residues long. Germline CDR1 reads MRHNA; CDR2 reads SNTAGT. The CDR3 DNA reads as TGTGCCCGAAAAGGAGGCGATTATCAGCCCCAGCATTTT. It codes for CARKGGDYQPQHF.

The chain links TRBV30 to TRBJ1-4; 8 nucleotides align to TRBD1. The CDR3 has 14 residues. The V and J ends lost 5 bases and 3 bases, in that order; junction bases with no gene match: 5. Germline V gene sequence: CDR1 GTSNPN, CDR2 SVGIG (reference sequence). CDR3: CAWGLDRANEKLFF. CDR3 coding DNA: TGTGCCTGGGGATTGGACAGGGCTAATGAAAAACTGTTTTTT.

The chain carries TRBV5-1 and TRBJ2-5, with TRBD1 identical over 9 bases. Unmatched junction bases numbered 6, after V lost 2 bases and J lost 4 bases. The CDR3 totals 15 residues. Germline lookup yields CDR1 SGHRS and CDR2 YFSETQ. The CDR3 region is CASSLNTGGAETQYF. Here the CDR3 DNA reads TGCGCCAGCAGCTTAAATACAGGGGGCGCAGAGACCCAGTACTTC.

The gene calls are TRBV30 and TRBJ1-6; D is possibly TRBD1 (5 bases). Trimming took 4 bases from V and 10 from J, leaving 20 bases between them. Germline V lookup: CDR1 GTSNPN, CDR2 SVGIG (reference sequence). This CDR3 contains 15 residues. In nucleotides, the CDR3 is TGTGCCTGGATACCAAAGGGACCCCAAGGGTCACCCCTCCACTTT. It encodes CAWIPKGPQGSPLHF.

V and J are TRBV9 and TRBJ2-3; the match to TRBD2 covers 10 bases. The CDR3 extends over 14 amino acids. Trimming removed 6 bases from V and 1 base from J; junction bases left unmatched: 2. Germline V CDR1 and CDR2: SGDLS, YYNGEE. CDR3 nucleotide sequence: TGTGCCAGCAACCTAGCGGGGGGCACAGATACGCAGTATTTT. It is translated as CASNLAGGTDTQYF. Looking up the rest from reference TRBV9 and TRBJ2-3 gives the full variable domain: DSGVTQTPKHLITATGQRVTLRCSPRSGDLSVYWYQQSLDQGLQFLIQYYNGEERAKGNILERFSAQQFPDLHSELNLSSLELGDSALYFCASNLAGGTDTQYFGPGTRLTVL.

The CDR3 reads CASSLQGDYSPLHF. CDR3 nucleotide sequence: TGTGCCAGCAGCTTACAGGGGGATTATTCACCCCTCCACTTT. The chain is built from TRBV5-4 and TRBJ1-6, with 8 nucleotides matching TRBD1. The trim removed 2 bases at V and 8 bases at J, leaving 3 bases unmatched. The germline CDR1 and CDR2 sequences are SGHNT and YYREEE (reference sequence). This CDR3 spans 14 amino acids.

The chain combines TRBV6-6 with TRBJ2-5; D remains unclear. The germline V and J ends were trimmed by 7 bases and 2 bases, with 17 bases remaining between them. This CDR3 comprises 15 residues. The V gene's germline CDR1 is MNHNY and CDR2 SVGAGI (reference sequence). The CDR3: CASTPSGTGQETQYF. CDR3 sequence (DNA): TGTGCCAGCACTCCAAGTGGCACCGGTCAAGAGACCCAGTACTTC.

This chain joins TRBV6-4 and TRBJ2-2; D may be TRBD2 (5 bases). The V end lost 5 bases, the J end lost 6 bases, and 10 bases lay between the germline ends. CDR1 is MRHNA, CDR2 SNTAGT, per germline. The CDR3 totals 13 residues. The CDR3 coding sequence is TGTGCCAGCAGTCGCACTAGGGCCGGGGAGCTGTTTTTT. Translated: CASSRTRAGELFF.

This clone was seen a handful of times. The chain's CDR3 is CASSFPSGGSSYEQYF. The CDR3 DNA sequence: TGCGCCAGCAGCTTTCCTAGCGGGGGGTCCTCCTACGAGCAGTACTTC. The chain joins TRBV5-1 to TRBJ2-7; 11 positions agree with TRBD2. V shed 2 bases and J 0 bases; nucleotides not matched to a gene: 4. This CDR3 is 16 amino acids long. Germline loops: CDR1 SGHRS, CDR2 YFSETQ.

This chain links TRBV2 with TRBJ2-2; D remains ambiguous. The CDR3 totals 15 residues. V was clipped by 1 base and J by 0 bases, with 6 bases between them. Germline values: CDR1 SNHLY, CDR2 FYNNEI. In DNA, the CDR3 is TGTGCCAGCAGTGAAGAGGCCCCGAACACCGGGGAGCTGTTTTTT. Translating gives CASSEEAPNTGELFF. Using reference TRBV2 and TRBJ2-2 for the parts outside the CDR3, the full variable domain is EPEVTQTPSHQVTQMGQEVILRCVPISNHLYFYWYRQILGQKVEFLVSFYNNEISEKSEIFDDQFSVERPDGSNFTLKIRSTKLEDSAMYFCASSEEAPNTGELFFGEGSRLTVL.

The CDR3 bases are TGTGCCAGCAGCTTAGCGCGGACAGTCAATTCACCCCTCCACTTT. This encodes CASSLARTVNSPLHF. The chain couples TRBV11-2 to TRBJ1-6, with D perhaps TRBD1 (6 bases). Looked up from germline, CDR1 is SGHAT and CDR2 is FQNNGV. The CDR3 has 15 residues. Trimming cost V 1 base and J 7 bases, with 11 bases left between them.

The V gene is TRBV4-3, the J gene TRBJ2-5; either TRBD1 or TRBD2 may supply D (5 bases each). In germline, CDR1 is LGHNA, CDR2 YSLEER. Trimming left V 0 bases short and J 4 bases short, with 15 bases between. The CDR3 sequence is 16 residues long. CDR3 amino acids: CASSQDPSQRGETQYF. The CDR3 DNA sequence: TGCGCCAGCAGCCAAGATCCTAGCCAAAGGGGAGAGACCCAGTACTTC.

The genes are TRBV10-3 and TRBJ1-2; perhaps TRBD1 as D (5 bases). Trimming removed 0 bases from V and 4 bases from J, with 12 bases in between. CDR1 and CDR2 from the germline V gene are ENHRY and SYGVKD. This CDR3 has 15 amino acids. The CDR3 region has the DNA TGTGCCATCAGTGAGTCGATTTTGGGGGGCTATGGCTACACCTTC. Translating it yields CAISESILGGYGYTF.

The chain carries TRBV7-8 and TRBJ2-5; TRBD1 might be the D (5 bases). V dropped 4 bases and J dropped 4 bases, with 19 bases sitting between them. Looked up from germline, CDR1 is SGHVS and CDR2 is FQNEAQ. CDR3 length: 16 amino acids. This CDR3 reads CASSSLNFRVVETQYF. In DNA form, the CDR3 reads TGTGCCAGCAGCTCACTTAACTTCAGGGTGGTAGAGACCCAGTACTTC.